This T cell receptor beta chain came from a study of T cells in Graves' hyperthyroidism and ophthalmopathy. The study's findings and limits: A 13 V-J model separated ophthalmopathy from stable hyperthyroidism.

The TCR beta CDR3 regions underwent amplification using RNA transcripts as the source. During a first-round RT-PCR of the TCR CDR3, the HTBI primer set was used. TCRdb analysed the multiplex PCR reads with MiXCR anew, one entry per CDR3 protein. This table holds about 600,000 distinct CDR3 sequences, around 16% found once. This clonotype has only a few counts. The antigen remains unidentified. The TCR sequence derives from a woman aged 40 to 50 with Graves' ophthalmopathy. The material sequenced was blood.

CDR3 sequence reads: CASSQDPRTDNEKLFF. CDR3 DNA sequence: TGCGCCAGCAGCCAAGATCCCCGGACAGATAATGAAAAACTGTTTTTT. V usage is TRBV4-1 and J usage is TRBJ1-4, with D possibly TRBD1 on 6 matching bases. The CDR3 has 16 amino acids. Germline V gives CDR1 MGHRA, CDR2 YSYEKL. V gave up 0 bases and J gave up 4 bases, with 12 bases separating them.